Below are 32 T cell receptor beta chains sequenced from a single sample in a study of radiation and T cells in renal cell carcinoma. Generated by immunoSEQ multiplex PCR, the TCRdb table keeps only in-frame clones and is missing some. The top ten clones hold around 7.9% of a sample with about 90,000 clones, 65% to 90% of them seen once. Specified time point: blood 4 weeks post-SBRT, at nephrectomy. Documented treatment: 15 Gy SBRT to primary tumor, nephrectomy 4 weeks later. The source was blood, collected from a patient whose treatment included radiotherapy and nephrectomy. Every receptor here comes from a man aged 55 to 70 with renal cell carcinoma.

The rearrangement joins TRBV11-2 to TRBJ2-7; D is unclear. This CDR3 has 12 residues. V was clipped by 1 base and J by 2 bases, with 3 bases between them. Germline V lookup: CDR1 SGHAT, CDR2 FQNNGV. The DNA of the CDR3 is TGTGCCAGCAGCTTAGTCCCCTACGAGCAGTACTTC. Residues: CASSLVPYEQYF.

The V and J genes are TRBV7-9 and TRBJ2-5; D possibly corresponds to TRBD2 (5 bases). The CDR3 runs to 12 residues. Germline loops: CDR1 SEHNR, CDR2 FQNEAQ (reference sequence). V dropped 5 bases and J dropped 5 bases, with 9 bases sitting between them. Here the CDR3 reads CASSQLEETQYF. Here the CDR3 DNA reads TGTGCCAGCAGCCAACTAGAGGAGACCCAGTACTTC.

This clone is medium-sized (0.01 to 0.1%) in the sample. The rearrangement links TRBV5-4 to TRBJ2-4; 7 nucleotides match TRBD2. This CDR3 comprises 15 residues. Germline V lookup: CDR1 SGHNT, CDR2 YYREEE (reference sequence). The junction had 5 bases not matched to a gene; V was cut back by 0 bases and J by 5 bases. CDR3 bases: TGTGCCAGCAGCTTGGTCGGGGGGATTGAAAACATTCAGTACTTC. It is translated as CASSLVGGIENIQYF. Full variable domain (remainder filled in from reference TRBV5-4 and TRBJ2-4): ETGVTQSPTHLIKTRGQQVTLRCSSQSGHNTVSWYQQALGQGPQFIFQYYREEENGRGNFPPRFSGLQFPNYSSELNVNALELDDSALYLCASSLVGGIENIQYFGAGTRLSVL.

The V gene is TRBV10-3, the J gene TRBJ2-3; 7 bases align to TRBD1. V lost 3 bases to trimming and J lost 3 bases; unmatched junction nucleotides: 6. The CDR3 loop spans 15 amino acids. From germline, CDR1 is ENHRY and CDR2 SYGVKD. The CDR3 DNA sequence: TGTGCCATCAGTGACAGTCCAGGGGGAACAGATACGCAGTATTTT. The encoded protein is CAISDSPGGTDTQYF.

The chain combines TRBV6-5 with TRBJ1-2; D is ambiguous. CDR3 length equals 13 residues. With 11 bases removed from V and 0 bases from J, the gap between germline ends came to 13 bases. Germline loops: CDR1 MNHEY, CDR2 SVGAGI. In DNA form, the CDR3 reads TGTGCCGCTAAACCCTTAGCTAACTATGGCTACACCTTC. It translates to CAAKPLANYGYTF.

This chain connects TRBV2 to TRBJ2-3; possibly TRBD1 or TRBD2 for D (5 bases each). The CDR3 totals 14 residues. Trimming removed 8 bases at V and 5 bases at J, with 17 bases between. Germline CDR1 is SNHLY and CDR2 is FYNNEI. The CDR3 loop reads CASGGNNWQDTQYF. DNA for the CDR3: TGTGCCAGCGGGGGAAACAACTGGCAAGATACGCAGTATTTT.

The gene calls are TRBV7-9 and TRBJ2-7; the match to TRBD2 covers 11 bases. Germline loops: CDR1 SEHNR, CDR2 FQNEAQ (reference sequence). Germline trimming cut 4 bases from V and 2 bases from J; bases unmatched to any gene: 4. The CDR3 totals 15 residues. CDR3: CASSWGTSGTYEQYF. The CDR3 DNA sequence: TGTGCCAGCAGCTGGGGGACTAGCGGAACCTACGAGCAGTACTTC.

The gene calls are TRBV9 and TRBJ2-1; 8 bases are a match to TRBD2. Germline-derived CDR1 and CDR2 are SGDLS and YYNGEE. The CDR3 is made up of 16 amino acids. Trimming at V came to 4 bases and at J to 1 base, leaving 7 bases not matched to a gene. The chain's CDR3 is CASSPHVAGSYNEQFF. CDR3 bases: TGTGCCAGCAGCCCCCACGTAGCGGGATCCTACAATGAGCAGTTCTTC.

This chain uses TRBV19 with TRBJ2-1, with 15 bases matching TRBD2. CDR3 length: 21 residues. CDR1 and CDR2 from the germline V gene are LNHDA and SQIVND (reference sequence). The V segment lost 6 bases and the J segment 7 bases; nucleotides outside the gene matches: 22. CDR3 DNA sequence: TGTGCCAGTAGCCCCCCCCACCCCACTGGACTAGCGGGAGGGCCCGGTAATGAGCAGTTCTTC. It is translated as CASSPPHPTGLAGGPGNEQFF. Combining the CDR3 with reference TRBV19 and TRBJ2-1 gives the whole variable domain DGGITQSPKYLFRKEGQNVTLSCEQNLNHDAMYWYRQDPGQGLRLIYYSQIVNDFQKGDIAEGYSVSREKKESFPLTVTSAQKNPTAFYLCASSPPHPTGLAGGPGNEQFFGPGTRLTVL.

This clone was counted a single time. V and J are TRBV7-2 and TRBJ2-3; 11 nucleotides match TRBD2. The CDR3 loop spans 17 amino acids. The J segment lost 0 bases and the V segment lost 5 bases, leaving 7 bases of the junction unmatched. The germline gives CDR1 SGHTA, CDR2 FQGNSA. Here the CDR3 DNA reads TGTGCCAGCAGCCCTAGACTAGCGGGGCATAGCACAGATACGCAGTATTTT. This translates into CASSPRLAGHSTDTQYF.

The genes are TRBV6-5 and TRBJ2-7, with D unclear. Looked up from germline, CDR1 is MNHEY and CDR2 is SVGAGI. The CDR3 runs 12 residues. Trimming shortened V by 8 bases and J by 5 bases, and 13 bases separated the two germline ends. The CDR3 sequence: CASGLLPHEQYF. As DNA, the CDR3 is TGTGCCAGCGGCTTATTGCCACACGAGCAGTACTTC.

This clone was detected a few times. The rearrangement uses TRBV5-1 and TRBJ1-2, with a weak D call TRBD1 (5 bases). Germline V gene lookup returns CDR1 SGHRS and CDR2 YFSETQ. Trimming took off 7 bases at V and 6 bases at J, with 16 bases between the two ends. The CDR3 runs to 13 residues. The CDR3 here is CASGDEGVHGYTF. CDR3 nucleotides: TGCGCCAGCGGAGATGAAGGGGTACATGGCTACACCTTC.

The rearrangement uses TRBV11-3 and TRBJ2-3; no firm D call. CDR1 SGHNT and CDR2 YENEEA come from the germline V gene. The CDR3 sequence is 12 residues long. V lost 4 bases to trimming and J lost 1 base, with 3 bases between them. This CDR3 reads CASSSGTDTQYF. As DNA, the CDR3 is TGTGCCAGCAGCTCTGGCACAGATACGCAGTATTTT.

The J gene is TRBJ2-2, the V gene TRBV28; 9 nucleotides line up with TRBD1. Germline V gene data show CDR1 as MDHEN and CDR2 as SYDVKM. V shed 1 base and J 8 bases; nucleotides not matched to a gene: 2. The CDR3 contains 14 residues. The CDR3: CASSLYRGQGELFF. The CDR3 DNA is TGTGCCAGCAGTTTATACAGGGGGCAGGGGGAGCTGTTTTTT. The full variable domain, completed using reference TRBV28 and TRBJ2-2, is DVKVTQSSRYLVKRTGEKVFLECVQDMDHENMFWYRQDPGLGLRLIYFSYDVKMKEKGDIPEGYSVSREKKERFSLILESASTNQTSMYLCASSLYRGQGELFFGEGSRLTVL.

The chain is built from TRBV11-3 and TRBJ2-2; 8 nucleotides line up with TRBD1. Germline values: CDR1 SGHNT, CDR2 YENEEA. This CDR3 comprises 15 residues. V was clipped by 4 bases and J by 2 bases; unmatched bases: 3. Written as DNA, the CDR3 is TGTGCCAGCAGCTCGACAGGGGTCAACACCGGGGAGCTGTTTTTT. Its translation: CASSSTGVNTGELFF.

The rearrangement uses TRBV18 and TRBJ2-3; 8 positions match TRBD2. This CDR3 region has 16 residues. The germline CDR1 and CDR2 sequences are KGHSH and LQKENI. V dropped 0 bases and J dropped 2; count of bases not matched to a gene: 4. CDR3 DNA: TGTGCCAGCTCACCACCGTCAGCGGGAGCCACAGATACGCAGTATTTT. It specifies CASSPPSAGATDTQYF.

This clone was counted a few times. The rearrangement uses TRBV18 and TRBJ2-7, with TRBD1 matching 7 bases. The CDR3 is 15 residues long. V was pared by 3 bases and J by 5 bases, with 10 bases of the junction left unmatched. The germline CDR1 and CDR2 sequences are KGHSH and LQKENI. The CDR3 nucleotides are TGTGCCAGCTCACCCCTGGCACAGGGGTACCACGAGCAGTACTTC. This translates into CASSPLAQGYHEQYF.

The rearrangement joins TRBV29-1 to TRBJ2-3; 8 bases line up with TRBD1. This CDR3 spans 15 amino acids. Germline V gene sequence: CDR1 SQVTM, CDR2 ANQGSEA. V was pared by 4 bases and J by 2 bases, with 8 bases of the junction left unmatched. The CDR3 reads CSVAWTGIPTDTQYF. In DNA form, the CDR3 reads TGCAGCGTTGCATGGACAGGGATACCCACAGATACGCAGTATTTT.

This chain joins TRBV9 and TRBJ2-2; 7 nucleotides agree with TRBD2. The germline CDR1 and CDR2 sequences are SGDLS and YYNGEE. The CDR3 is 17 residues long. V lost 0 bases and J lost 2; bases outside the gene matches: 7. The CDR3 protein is CASSVGRREFNTGELFF. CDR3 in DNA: TGTGCCAGCAGCGTAGGGAGGCGGGAGTTTAACACCGGGGAGCTGTTTTTT.

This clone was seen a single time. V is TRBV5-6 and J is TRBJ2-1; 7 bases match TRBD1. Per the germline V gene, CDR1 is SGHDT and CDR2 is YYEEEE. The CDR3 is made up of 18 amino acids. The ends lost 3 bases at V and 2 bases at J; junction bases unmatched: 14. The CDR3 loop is CASSSLTTGVRPYNEQFF. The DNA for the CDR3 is TGTGCCAGCAGCTCCCTTACTACAGGGGTGCGTCCCTACAATGAGCAGTTCTTC.

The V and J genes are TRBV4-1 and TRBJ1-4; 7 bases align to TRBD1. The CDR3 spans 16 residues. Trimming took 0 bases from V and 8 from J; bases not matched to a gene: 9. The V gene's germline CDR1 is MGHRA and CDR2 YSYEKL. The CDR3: CASSQDGTAKGEKLFF. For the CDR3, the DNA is TGCGCCAGCAGCCAAGATGGGACAGCCAAGGGGGAAAAACTGTTTTTT.

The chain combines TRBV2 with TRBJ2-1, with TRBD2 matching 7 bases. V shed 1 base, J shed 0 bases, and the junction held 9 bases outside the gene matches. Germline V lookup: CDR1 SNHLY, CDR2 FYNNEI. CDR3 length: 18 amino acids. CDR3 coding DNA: TGTGCCAGCAGTGAAGGACTAGCTATACCGAGCTCCTACAATGAGCAGTTCTTC. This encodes CASSEGLAIPSSYNEQFF.

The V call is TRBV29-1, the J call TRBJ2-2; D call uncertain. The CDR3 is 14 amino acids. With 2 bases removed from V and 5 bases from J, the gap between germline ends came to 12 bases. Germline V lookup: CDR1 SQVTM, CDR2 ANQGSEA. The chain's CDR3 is CSVERVAYTGELFF. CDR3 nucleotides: TGCAGCGTTGAACGAGTAGCTTATACCGGGGAGCTGTTTTTT.

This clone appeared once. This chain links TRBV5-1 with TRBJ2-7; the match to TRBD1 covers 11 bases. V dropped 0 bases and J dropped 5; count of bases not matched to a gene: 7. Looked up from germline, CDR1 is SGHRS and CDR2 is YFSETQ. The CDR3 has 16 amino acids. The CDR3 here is CASSLEGRDRGNEQYF. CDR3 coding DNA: TGCGCCAGCAGCTTGGAAGGCAGGGACAGGGGGAACGAGCAGTACTTC.

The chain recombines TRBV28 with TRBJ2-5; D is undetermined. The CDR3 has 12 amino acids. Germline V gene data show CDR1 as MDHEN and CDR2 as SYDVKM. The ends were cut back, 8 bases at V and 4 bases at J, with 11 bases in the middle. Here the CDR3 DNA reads TGTGCCAGCCAGGACCGATCAGAGACCCAGTACTTC. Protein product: CASQDRSETQYF.

Here the CDR3 reads CASSLAGPNEKLFF. The CDR3 nucleotides are TGTGCCAGCAGCTTAGCGGGTCCTAATGAAAAACTGTTTTTT. The chain uses TRBV7-9 and TRBJ1-4; D ambiguous. Per the germline V gene, CDR1 is SEHNR and CDR2 is FQNEAQ (reference sequence). There are 14 residues in the CDR3. V was trimmed by 0 bases and J by 3 bases, leaving 5 bases between them.

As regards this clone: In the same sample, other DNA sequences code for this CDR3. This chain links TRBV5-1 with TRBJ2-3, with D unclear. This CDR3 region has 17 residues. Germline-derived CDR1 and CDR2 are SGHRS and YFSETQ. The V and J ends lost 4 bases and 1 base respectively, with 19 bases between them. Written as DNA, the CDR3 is TGCGCCAGCAGCCCCCGTGGAACAGTTCTTGGCACAGATACGCAGTATTTT. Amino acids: CASSPRGTVLGTDTQYF.

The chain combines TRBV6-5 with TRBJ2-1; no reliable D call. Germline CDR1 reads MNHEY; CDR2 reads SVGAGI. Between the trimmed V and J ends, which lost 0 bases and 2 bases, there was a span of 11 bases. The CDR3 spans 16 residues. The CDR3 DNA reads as TGTGCCAGCAGTTACTCGCTAGAGGTGGCCTACAATGAGCAGTTCTTC. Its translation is CASSYSLEVAYNEQFF.

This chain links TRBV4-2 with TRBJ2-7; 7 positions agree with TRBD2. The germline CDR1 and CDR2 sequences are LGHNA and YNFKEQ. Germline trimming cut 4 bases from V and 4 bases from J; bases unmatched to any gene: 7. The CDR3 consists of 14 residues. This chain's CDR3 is CASSRGLVGYEQYF. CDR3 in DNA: TGTGCCAGCAGCCGAGGACTAGTGGGTTACGAGCAGTACTTC.

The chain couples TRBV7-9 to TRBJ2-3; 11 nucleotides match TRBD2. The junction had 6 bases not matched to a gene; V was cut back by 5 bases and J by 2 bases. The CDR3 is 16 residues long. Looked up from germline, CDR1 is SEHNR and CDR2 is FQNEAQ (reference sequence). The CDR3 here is CASSAQTSGTTDTQYF. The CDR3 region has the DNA TGTGCCAGCAGCGCTCAGACTAGCGGGACCACAGATACGCAGTATTTT.

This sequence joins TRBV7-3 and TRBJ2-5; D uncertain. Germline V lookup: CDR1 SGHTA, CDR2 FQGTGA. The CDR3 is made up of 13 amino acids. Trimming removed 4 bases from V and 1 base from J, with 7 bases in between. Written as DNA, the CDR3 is TGTGCCAGCAGCTCCATACCCCAAGAGACCCAGTACTTC. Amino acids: CASSSIPQETQYF.

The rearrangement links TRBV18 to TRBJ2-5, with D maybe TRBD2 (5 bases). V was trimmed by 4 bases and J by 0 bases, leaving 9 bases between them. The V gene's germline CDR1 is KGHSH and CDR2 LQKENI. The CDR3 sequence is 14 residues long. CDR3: CASSLGLDQETQYF. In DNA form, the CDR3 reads TGTGCCAGCTCACTAGGACTGGACCAAGAGACCCAGTACTTC.